The clone carrying this T cell receptor (beta chain) was detected ten times or more. Antigen specificity is unknown. Arm-PCR of CDR3 regions and iRepertoire HTBI primers were used to build TCR beta libraries. As processed by the authors: Taken together, the samples had around 66 TRBV and around 14 TRBJ segments identified. TCRdb re-called the multiplex PCR reads through MiXCR, storing one row per CDR3 protein. The V and J calls were not made by the authors but by TCRdb's processing. The table includes a few hundred thousand distinct CDR3 sequences, 16% detected once. Specified time point: newly diagnosed GD, antithyroid drugs for less than 3 months. RNA extracted from PBMCs served as the sequencing template. These data come from a study of regulatory T cells in long-lasting Graves disease. General observations from the study: TRBV28, TRBJ1-2 and TRBJ2-5 were favored in persistent disease.

The CDR3 is 14 amino acids. Germline V gene lookup returns CDR1 ENHRY and CDR2 SYGVKD. Trimming shortened V by 3 bases and J by 3 bases, and 11 bases separated the two germline ends. These sequences were also reported in another study, on T cells in Graves' hyperthyroidism and ophthalmopathy. That paper notes: Also found in blood were most expanded thyroid clonotypes above 0.001.

This clonotype was obtained from a middle-aged man with Graves disease. The sequencing used peripheral blood mononuclear cells (PBMCs), collected at new diagnosis, from a patient treated with antithyroid drugs. J is TRBJ1-1 and V is TRBV10-3; no definite D call. The CDR3 sequence is CAISDSRGHTEAFF. CDR3 coding DNA: TGTGCCATCAGTGACTCTCGGGGTCACACTGAAGCTTTCTTT.